The 17 T cell receptor beta chains below all came from one sample that was sequenced in a study of sequential checkpoint blockade in melanoma. Stated treatment: randomized to nivolumab then ipilimumab (arm A) or the reverse (arm B). The method was immunoSEQ multiplex PCR; TCRdb's version includes in-frame clones alone and lacks a portion of them. The sample gives approximately 40,000 clones, approximately 90% of which show up once; 10% to 15% is in the top ten. This sample comprised CD8+ T cells sorted from blood (inferred from file names), obtained from a patient given nivolumab and ipilimumab in sequence. Receptor source: a human donor with melanoma.

The chain uses TRBV5-6 and TRBJ2-1; 12 bases map to TRBD2. The CDR3 length is 18 residues. V lost 1 base to trimming and J lost 1 base; unmatched junction nucleotides: 6. The germline gives CDR1 SGHDT, CDR2 YYEEEE. The CDR3 nucleotides are TGTGCCAGCAGCTTGAGGCTAGCGGGAGGGGATTCCTACAATGAGCAGTTCTTC. It yields the protein CASSLRLAGGDSYNEQFF. Variable domain in full (rest from reference TRBV5-6 and TRBJ2-1): DAGVTQSPTHLIKTRGQQVTLRCSPKSGHDTVSWYQQALGQGPQFIFQYYEEEERQRGNFPDRFSGHQFPNYSSELNVNALLLGDSALYLCASSLRLAGGDSYNEQFFGPGTRLTVL.

The chain links TRBV28 to TRBJ1-5, with D possibly matching TRBD1 (5 bases). The CDR3 contains 13 residues. Germline lookup yields CDR1 MDHEN and CDR2 SYDVKM. V gave up 3 bases and J gave up 6 bases, with 9 bases separating them. The CDR3 DNA follows: TGTGCCAGCAGTTTCTCGGGGGGTCAGCCCCAGCATTTT. Protein: CASSFSGGQPQHF.

This clone was observed once. CDR3 loop: CASSRGASGSTDTQYF. The CDR3 DNA reads TGTGCCAGCAGCCGAGGGGCTAGCGGTAGCACAGATACGCAGTATTTT. The rearrangement uses TRBV2 and TRBJ2-3; TRBD2 matches at 7 bases. The CDR3 has 16 residues. V dropped 6 bases and J dropped 0; count of bases not matched to a gene: 9. CDR1 SNHLY and CDR2 FYNNEI come from the germline V gene.

The chain uses TRBV9 and TRBJ2-1; a weak D match, TRBD2 (6 bases). CDR3 length equals 15 residues. V lost 3 bases and J lost 4, with 14 bases in between. CDR1 is SGDLS, CDR2 YYNGEE, per germline. This CDR3 reads CASSGAAGTYNEQFF. The CDR3 region has the DNA TGTGCCAGCAGCGGAGCAGCGGGCACTTACAATGAGCAGTTCTTC.

The chain combines TRBV7-3 with TRBJ2-1; tentative D call: TRBD1 (6 bases). Per the germline V gene, CDR1 is SGHTA and CDR2 is FQGTGA. V lost 6 bases to trimming and J lost 0 bases, with 9 bases between them. The CDR3 has 14 residues. The CDR3 DNA is TGTGCCAGCAGGCCGGGACACTCCTACAATGAGCAGTTCTTC. Translated, it gives CASRPGHSYNEQFF.

Concerning this clone itself: Different DNA sequences within this sample yield the same CDR3. This chain links TRBV30 with TRBJ2-1; 8 positions match TRBD1. The CDR3 is made up of 15 amino acids. Germline V gene lookup returns CDR1 GTSNPN and CDR2 SVGIG (reference sequence). Trimming at V came to 3 bases and at J to 3 bases, leaving 7 bases not matched to a gene. The CDR3 sequence: CAWRDREKFYNEQFF. The CDR3 nucleotides are TGTGCCTGGAGGGACAGGGAAAAATTCTACAATGAGCAGTTCTTC.

The rearrangement uses TRBV27 and TRBJ2-3, with TRBD1 matching over 7 bases. Germline assignment: CDR1 MNHEY and CDR2 SMNVEV (reference sequence). This CDR3 has 16 amino acids. Trimming cost V 5 bases and J 3 bases; bases outside gene matches: 11. CDR3 DNA sequence: TGTGCCAGCAGTCCTAAGACAGGGACGGGAACAGATACGCAGTATTTT. It encodes CASSPKTGTGTDTQYF.

In its sample, this clone is medium-sized. The chain recombines TRBV7-9 with TRBJ2-5; TRBD1 aligns across 7 bases. V was pared by 3 bases and J by 3 bases, with 1 base of the junction left unmatched. The CDR3 has 13 residues. CDR1 SEHNR and CDR2 FQNEAQ come from the germline V gene (reference sequence). CDR3 residues: CASSFTGEETQYF. As DNA, the CDR3 is TGTGCCAGCAGCTTTACAGGGGAAGAGACCCAGTACTTC.

The rearrangement uses TRBV2 and TRBJ1-1, with 9 bases matching TRBD1. CDR1 and CDR2 from the germline V gene are SNHLY and FYNNEI. The CDR3 is 18 amino acids. Germline trimming cut 4 bases from V and 0 bases from J; bases unmatched to any gene: 12. CDR3 region: CASSGFRDRDLMNTEAFF. The CDR3 nucleotides read TGTGCCAGCAGTGGGTTTAGGGACAGGGATCTCATGAACACTGAAGCTTTCTTT.

The V call is TRBV9, the J call TRBJ2-1; 8 bases are shared with TRBD2. V shed 0 bases and J 6 bases; nucleotides not matched to a gene: 5. The CDR3 covers 15 residues. Germline loops: CDR1 SGDLS, CDR2 YYNGEE. CDR3 sequence reads: CASSVGPGGVNEQFF. In DNA form, the CDR3 reads TGTGCCAGCAGCGTAGGCCCGGGAGGGGTCAATGAGCAGTTCTTC.

The rearrangement links TRBV19 to TRBJ2-3; 8 bases fit TRBD2. From germline, CDR1 is LNHDA and CDR2 SQIVND (reference sequence). The trim removed 5 bases at V and 2 bases at J, leaving 9 bases unmatched. The CDR3 runs to 16 residues. The CDR3 region is CASSSQIAGNTDTQYF. The CDR3, as DNA: TGTGCCAGTAGTTCCCAGATAGCGGGGAACACAGATACGCAGTATTTT.

This clone was detected only once. This chain links TRBV10-2 with TRBJ2-7; tentatively, D is TRBD2 (7 bases). Looked up from germline, CDR1 is WSHSY and CDR2 is SAAADI. The CDR3 has 16 amino acids. V lost 4 bases, J lost 3 bases, and 19 bases lay in between. This CDR3 reads CASSGGGRGSIYEQYF. In DNA, the CDR3 is TGCGCCAGCAGTGGGGGGGGGCGGGGCTCAATCTACGAGCAGTACTTC.

The chain employs TRBV7-8 and TRBJ2-5; TRBD1 agrees at 7 bases. V trimming: 10 bases; J trimming: 1 base; junction bases outside the gene matches: 3. The CDR3 is made up of 12 amino acids. Germline V gives CDR1 SGHVS, CDR2 FQNEAQ. The CDR3 spells CAIQGVQETQYF. CDR3 nucleotides: TGTGCCATCCAGGGGGTCCAAGAGACCCAGTACTTC.

Concerning this clone: An end of the junction does not agree with germline; a read error may underlie this. This sequence joins TRBV29-1 and TRBJ1-1, with TRBD1 matching over 7 bases. Per germline, CDR1 SQVTM and CDR2 ANQGSEA. CDR3 length: 14 residues. CDR3 protein: CRVEGAGLNTEAFF. The CDR3 DNA follows: TGCCGCGTTGAGGGGGCAGGGTTGAACACTGAAGCTTTCTTT.

CDR3 DNA: TGTGCCAGCAGTTTACGGGGACAGGGGGGTTCCTACGAGCAGTACTTC. This sequence encodes CASSLRGQGGSYEQYF. The chain employs TRBV27 and TRBJ2-7; 11 bases map to TRBD1. This CDR3 has 16 amino acids. The V gene's germline CDR1 is MNHEY and CDR2 SMNVEV (reference sequence). The V gene end was trimmed by 2 bases and the J gene end by 1 base; junction bases not matched to a gene: 4.

This CDR3 reads CASSLGDNSNQPQHF. CDR3 in DNA: TGTGCCAGCAGTTTAGGGGACAATAGCAATCAGCCCCAGCATTTT. The V call is TRBV6-8, the J call TRBJ1-5; D is perhaps TRBD1 (6 bases). This CDR3 contains 15 residues. The germline V and J ends were trimmed by 4 bases and 0 bases, with 10 bases remaining between them. CDR1 MNHGY and CDR2 SAAAGT come from the germline V gene.

This clone was picked up a small number of times. This sequence joins TRBV25-1 and TRBJ2-7; D is perhaps TRBD1 (5 bases). This CDR3 comprises 14 residues. V dropped 6 bases and J dropped 0 bases, with 12 bases sitting between them. CDR1 is MGHDK and CDR2 is SYGVNS in the germline V gene. The CDR3 DNA reads as TGTGCCAGCAGGGACACCCTTTTCTCCTACGAGCAGTACTTC. Its translation: CASRDTLFSYEQYF.